These 23 T cell receptor beta chains originate from one sample sequenced in a study of beta chain features in type 1 diabetes. Expressed TCRB transcripts were sequenced because the entire RNA isolate underwent reverse transcription. Data came from immunoSEQ multiplex PCR; TCRdb stores just in-frame clones and leaves some out. The sample comprises some 400,000 clones, over 13% of which are singletons, and approximately 0.019% rests with the top ten. Sequencing was performed on naive CD4+ T cells from blood. Receptor source: a woman aged 18-29 years in good health.

A few counts support this clone. The chain couples TRBV2 to TRBJ2-1; TRBD1 agrees at 7 bases. The V and J ends lost 4 bases and 5 bases, in that order; junction bases with no gene match: 5. Looked up from germline, CDR1 is SNHLY and CDR2 is FYNNEI. This CDR3 comprises 14 residues. The CDR3 nucleotides are TGTGCCAGCAGTGTTGGGACAGACGACAATGAGCAGTTCTTC. As protein: CASSVGTDDNEQFF.

This clone was counted a few times. The chain joins TRBV14 to TRBJ1-2; no definite D call. Germline CDR1 reads SGHDN; CDR2 reads FVKESK. Trimming cost V 3 bases and J 4 bases, with 6 bases left between them. The CDR3 runs to 12 residues. The DNA of the CDR3 is TGTGCCAGCAGCCAGGGAGGCTATGGCTACACCTTC. Translated: CASSQGGYGYTF.

V is TRBV6-4 and J is TRBJ1-2, with 8 bases that match TRBD1. The V segment lost 3 bases and the J segment 5 bases; nucleotides outside the gene matches: 8. Germline values: CDR1 MRHNA, CDR2 SNTAGT. CDR3 length: 15 amino acids. The CDR3 protein is CASSDGAGGWYGYTF. CDR3 DNA: TGTGCCAGCAGTGATGGAGCAGGGGGCTGGTATGGCTACACCTTC.

Only a few counts were recorded for this clone. This chain connects TRBV6-6 to TRBJ1-2; TRBD1 matches at 8 bases. Germline CDR1 reads MNHNY; CDR2 reads SVGAGI (reference sequence). V lost 0 bases to trimming and J lost 12 bases; unmatched junction nucleotides: 3. This CDR3 is built from 12 residues. The CDR3 region has the DNA TGTGCCAGCAGTTACTCGGACAGGGCACACACCTTC. Translation gives CASSYSDRAHTF.

This clone was observed a few times. The rearrangement uses TRBV5-6 and TRBJ2-7, with D possibly being TRBD2 (5 bases). Germline loops: CDR1 SGHDT, CDR2 YYEEEE. This CDR3 spans 15 amino acids. The V gene lost 1 base and the J gene lost 5 bases, with 16 bases spanning the gap. In nucleotides, the CDR3 is TGTGCCAGCAGCTTGCGAGGGATAACCCGCCACGAGCAGTACTTC. Its translation is CASSLRGITRHEQYF. Filled out from reference TRBV5-6 and TRBJ2-7, the complete variable domain reads DAGVTQSPTHLIKTRGQQVTLRCSPKSGHDTVSWYQQALGQGPQFIFQYYEEEERQRGNFPDRFSGHQFPNYSSELNVNALLLGDSALYLCASSLRGITRHEQYFGPGTRLTVT.

This clone appeared a few times. The J gene is TRBJ2-1, the V gene TRBV6-5, with TRBD2 matching over 7 bases. Germline V CDR1 and CDR2: MNHEY, SVGAGI. The CDR3 has 12 amino acids. The J segment lost 6 bases and the V segment lost 8 bases, leaving 4 bases of the junction unmatched. The CDR3: CASGRVFNEQFF. In nucleotides, the CDR3 is TGTGCCAGCGGGAGGGTGTTCAATGAGCAGTTCTTC.

This clone was counted a single time. The chain couples TRBV5-4 to TRBJ1-2; 9 positions agree with TRBD1. The CDR3 extends over 14 amino acids. V gave up 3 bases and J gave up 6 bases; unmatched junction bases: 6. CDR1 and CDR2 (germline): SGHNT, YYREEE (reference sequence). The CDR3 DNA is TGTGCCAGCAGCTCCCGGGACAGGGCGGATGGCTACACCTTC. Translation gives CASSSRDRADGYTF.

The chain uses TRBV7-2 and TRBJ2-7; TRBD2 matches at 7 bases. Germline CDR1 reads SGHTA; CDR2 reads FQGNSA. The CDR3 runs 15 residues. Losses at the gene ends were 5 bases for V and 6 bases for J; bases not matched to a gene: 13. The CDR3 sequence is CASSLGRAGKGEQYF. The CDR3 nucleotides read TGTGCCAGCAGCCTAGGGAGAGCGGGGAAGGGCGAGCAGTACTTC.

The V gene is TRBV30, the J gene TRBJ1-3, with 7 bases identical to TRBD1. The CDR3 runs to 14 residues. With 4 bases clipped from V and 2 bases from J, the junction kept 5 bases outside the gene matches. The germline gives CDR1 GTSNPN, CDR2 SVGIG (reference sequence). The CDR3 nucleotides read TGTGCCTGGACGAGACAGGGCGCTGGAAACACCATATATTTT. Translation gives CAWTRQGAGNTIYF.

The rearrangement links TRBV5-1 to TRBJ2-1, with TRBD1 as a possible D gene (6 bases). The V end was cut by 6 bases, the J end by 5 bases, with 21 bases between. The CDR3 extends over 16 amino acids. Germline V lookup: CDR1 SGHRS, CDR2 YFSETQ. The CDR3 region has the DNA TGCGCCAGCAACCACAACTGGGGGCGGAGGAACAATGAGCAGTTCTTC. Translated, it gives CASNHNWGRRNNEQFF.

V is TRBV7-9 and J is TRBJ1-5, with D unclear. The CDR3 loop spans 12 amino acids. CDR1 and CDR2 from the germline V gene are SEHNR and FQNEAQ (reference sequence). V was pared by 5 bases and J by 3 bases, with 5 bases between. CDR3 in amino acids: CASSRDNQPQHF. The CDR3 DNA is TGTGCCAGCAGCCGAGACAATCAGCCCCAGCATTTT. The full variable domain, in which reference TRBV7-9 and TRBJ1-5 provide the parts outside the CDR3, is DTGVSQNPRHKITKRGQNVTFRCDPISEHNRLYWYRQTLGQGPEFLTYFQNEAQLEKSRLLSDRFSAERPKGSFSTLEIQRTEQGDSAMYLCASSRDNQPQHFGDGTRLSIL.

This chain uses TRBV5-4 with TRBJ2-1, with D unclear. There are 15 residues in the CDR3. V was pared by 0 bases and J by 0 bases, with 7 bases between. Germline V gene data show CDR1 as SGHNT and CDR2 as YYREEE (reference sequence). The CDR3 sequence: CASSLETGSYNEQFF. In nucleotides, the CDR3 is TGTGCCAGCAGCTTGGAGACGGGCTCCTACAATGAGCAGTTCTTC.

This clone came up a few times. V and J are TRBV7-3 and TRBJ2-1; a possible D gene is TRBD2 (5 bases). The germline V and J ends were trimmed by 6 bases and 0 bases, with 9 bases remaining between them. Per the germline V gene, CDR1 is SGHTA and CDR2 is FQGTGA. The CDR3 extends over 14 amino acids. Here the CDR3 DNA reads TGTGCCAGCAGTCCGGGATACTCCTACAATGAGCAGTTCTTC. Translation gives CASSPGYSYNEQFF.

The CDR3 nucleotides read TGCGCCAGCAGTGAGCAGGGGGCCGGCACAGATACGCAGTATTTT. It is translated as CASSEQGAGTDTQYF. The J gene is TRBJ2-3, the V gene TRBV10-1; 8 bases are shared with TRBD1. CDR3 size: 15 residues. V lost 2 bases to trimming and J lost 1 base; unmatched junction nucleotides: 2. Germline CDR1 is WNHNN and CDR2 is SYGVQD (reference sequence).

The J gene is TRBJ2-1, the V gene TRBV19, with 11 bases matching TRBD2. CDR3 length: 15 residues. The germline V gene encodes CDR1 LNHDA and CDR2 SQIVND (reference sequence). The J segment lost 10 bases and the V segment lost 4 bases, leaving 9 bases of the junction unmatched. Written as DNA, the CDR3 is TGTGCCAGTAGTACTCTAGCGGGAGGTCCTCGGGAGCAGTTCTTC. Its protein is CASSTLAGGPREQFF.

This clone was found a few times. V is TRBV25-1 and J is TRBJ1-1, with TRBD1 matching over 11 bases. The junction had 6 bases not matched to a gene; V was cut back by 6 bases and J by 3 bases. This CDR3 has 15 amino acids. CDR1 and CDR2 from the germline V gene are MGHDK and SYGVNS. CDR3 DNA sequence: TGTGCCAGCAGGAGGGGACAGGGGGGGTACACTGAAGCTTTCTTT. It is translated as CASRRGQGGYTEAFF.

This clone occurred a few times. The CDR3 nucleotides read TGTGCCAGCAGGAAAGACAGTGAAGGCTCCTACGAGCAGTACTTC. Its protein is CASRKDSEGSYEQYF. This chain links TRBV6-5 with TRBJ2-7; possible D gene TRBD1, 5 bases. This CDR3 contains 15 residues. V lost 6 bases and J 0 bases, leaving 15 bases between the germline ends. Per germline, CDR1 MNHEY and CDR2 SVGAGI.

This clone was seen a handful of times. This rearrangement joins TRBV6-6 to TRBJ1-1, with 7 bases identical to TRBD1. Germline CDR1 MNHNY, CDR2 SVGAGI (reference sequence). The CDR3 runs 14 residues. V trimming: 7 bases; J trimming: 1 base; junction bases outside the gene matches: 6. As DNA, the CDR3 is TGTGCCAGCACCGACCGACAGGGGAACACTGAAGCTTTCTTT. This encodes CASTDRQGNTEAFF.

This chain uses TRBV6-1 with TRBJ2-3; perhaps TRBD2 as D (5 bases). V dropped 5 bases and J dropped 4 bases, with 13 bases sitting between them. The length of the CDR3 is 14 residues. The germline V gene has CDR1 MNHNS and CDR2 SASEGT. The CDR3 spells CASSQVGVSDTQYF. The CDR3 DNA sequence: TGTGCCAGCAGTCAAGTCGGGGTGTCAGATACGCAGTATTTT.

This clone was seen a few times. The genes are TRBV29-1 and TRBJ2-5; D gene uncertain. The J call may be wrong; the DNA end is better matched by TRBJ2-7. Germline CDR1 is SQVTM and CDR2 is ANQGSEA. The CDR3 is 12 amino acids. Written as DNA, the CDR3 is TGCAGCGTTGAGGGCCAGCTTCACGAGCAGTACTTC. Protein sequence: CSVEGQLHEQYF.

This chain links TRBV4-1 with TRBJ1-5, with 10 bases fitting TRBD1. V was pared by 0 bases and J by 5 bases, with 1 base of the junction left unmatched. Germline V CDR1 and CDR2: MGHRA, YSYEKL. This CDR3 is 15 amino acids long. The CDR3 region has the DNA TGCGCCAGCAGCCAAGATGACAGGGGGCATCAGCCCCAGCATTTT. Protein: CASSQDDRGHQPQHF.

The CDR3 coding sequence is TGTGCCAGCAGCGTAGAGAATAGCGGAAATACGCAGTATTTT. Translating gives CASSVENSGNTQYF. The rearrangement links TRBV9 to TRBJ2-3; a weak D match, TRBD2 (6 bases). The CDR3 is 14 residues long. Germline values: CDR1 SGDLS, CDR2 YYNGEE. The V end was cut by 0 bases, the J end by 7 bases, with 12 bases between.

This clone was observed a handful of times. The genes are TRBV28 and TRBJ2-1; D is unresolved. This CDR3 contains 13 residues. The V end was cut by 5 bases, the J end by 1 base, with 6 bases between. Germline V gene lookup returns CDR1 MDHEN and CDR2 SYDVKM. The CDR3 loop reads CASSTGSYNEQFF. The CDR3 nucleotides are TGTGCCAGCAGTACCGGTTCCTACAATGAGCAGTTCTTC.